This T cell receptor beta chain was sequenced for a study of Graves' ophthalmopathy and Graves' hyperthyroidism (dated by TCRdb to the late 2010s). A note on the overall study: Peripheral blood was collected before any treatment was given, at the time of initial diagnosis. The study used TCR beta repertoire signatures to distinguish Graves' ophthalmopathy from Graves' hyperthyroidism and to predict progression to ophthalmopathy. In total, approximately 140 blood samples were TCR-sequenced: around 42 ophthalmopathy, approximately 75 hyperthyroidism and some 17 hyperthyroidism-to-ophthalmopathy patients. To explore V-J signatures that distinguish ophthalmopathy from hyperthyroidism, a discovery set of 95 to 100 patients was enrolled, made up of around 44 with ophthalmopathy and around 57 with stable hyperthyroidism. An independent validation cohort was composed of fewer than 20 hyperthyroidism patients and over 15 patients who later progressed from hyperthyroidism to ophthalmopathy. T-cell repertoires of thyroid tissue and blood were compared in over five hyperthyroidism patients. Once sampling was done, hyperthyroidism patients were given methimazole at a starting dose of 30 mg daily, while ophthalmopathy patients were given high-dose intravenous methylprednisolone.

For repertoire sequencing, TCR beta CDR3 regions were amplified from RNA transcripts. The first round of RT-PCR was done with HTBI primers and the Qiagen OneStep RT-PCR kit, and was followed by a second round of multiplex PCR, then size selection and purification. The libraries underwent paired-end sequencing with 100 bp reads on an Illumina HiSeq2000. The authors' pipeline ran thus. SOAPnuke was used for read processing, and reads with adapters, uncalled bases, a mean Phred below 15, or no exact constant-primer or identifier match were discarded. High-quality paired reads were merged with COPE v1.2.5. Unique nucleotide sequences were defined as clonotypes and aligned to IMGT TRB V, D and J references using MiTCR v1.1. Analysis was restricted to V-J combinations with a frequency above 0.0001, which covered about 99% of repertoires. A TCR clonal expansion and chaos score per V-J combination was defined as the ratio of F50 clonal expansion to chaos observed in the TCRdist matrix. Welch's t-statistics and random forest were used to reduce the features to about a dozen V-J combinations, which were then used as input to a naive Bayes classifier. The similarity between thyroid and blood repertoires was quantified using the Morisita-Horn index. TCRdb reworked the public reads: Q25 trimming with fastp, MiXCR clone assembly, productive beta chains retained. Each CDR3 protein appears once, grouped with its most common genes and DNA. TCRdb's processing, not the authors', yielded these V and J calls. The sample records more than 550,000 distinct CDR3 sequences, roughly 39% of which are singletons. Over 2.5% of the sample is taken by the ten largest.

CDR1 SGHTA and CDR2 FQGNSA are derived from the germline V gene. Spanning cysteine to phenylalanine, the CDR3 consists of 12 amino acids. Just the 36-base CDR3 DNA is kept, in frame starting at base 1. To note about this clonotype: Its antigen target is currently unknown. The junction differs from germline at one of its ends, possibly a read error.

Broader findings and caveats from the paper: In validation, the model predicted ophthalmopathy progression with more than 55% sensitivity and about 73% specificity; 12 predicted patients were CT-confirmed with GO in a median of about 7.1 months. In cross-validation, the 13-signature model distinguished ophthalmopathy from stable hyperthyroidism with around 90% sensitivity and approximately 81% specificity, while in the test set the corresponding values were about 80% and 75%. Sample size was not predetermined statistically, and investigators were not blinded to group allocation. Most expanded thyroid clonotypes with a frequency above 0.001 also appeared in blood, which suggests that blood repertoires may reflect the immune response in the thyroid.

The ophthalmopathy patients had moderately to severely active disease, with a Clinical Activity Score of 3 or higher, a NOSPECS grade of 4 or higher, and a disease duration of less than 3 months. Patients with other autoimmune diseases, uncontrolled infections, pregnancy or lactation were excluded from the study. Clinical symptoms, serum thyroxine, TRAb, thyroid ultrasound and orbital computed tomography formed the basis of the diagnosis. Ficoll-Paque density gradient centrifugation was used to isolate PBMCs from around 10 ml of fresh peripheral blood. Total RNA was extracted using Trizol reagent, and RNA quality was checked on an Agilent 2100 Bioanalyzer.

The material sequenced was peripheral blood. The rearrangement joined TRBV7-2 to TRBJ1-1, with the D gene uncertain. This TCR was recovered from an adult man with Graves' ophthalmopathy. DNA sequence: TGTGCCAACAGCACTTATTTGGATGAAGCCTTCTTT. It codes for CANSTYLDEAFF.